A selection of T cell receptor beta chains follows, all from one sample in a study of blood T cell repertoires in COVID-19. This table comes from immunoSEQ multiplex PCR, and its TCRdb copy is limited to in-frame clones, with some not included. The sample includes tens of thousands of clones, about 85% of them seen just once. Sequences were obtained from peripheral blood. These receptors all come from a human donor in a cohort sampled during active COVID-19. Each CDR3 is given with its conserved first and last residue. D genes are given only for firm matches. Some rows mark clone size as missing; the rest say once, few, many or name a class of expanded clone.

abundance,j_gene,v_gene,d_gene,CDR3aa,CDR3nt
.,TRBJ1-2,TRBV7-9,.,CASSLDGGGGYTF,TGTGCCAGCAGCTTGGACGGGGGAGGAGGCTACACCTTC
.,TRBJ2-7,TRBV5-6,TRBD1,CASSGWGTGGSYEQYF,TGTGCCAGCAGCGGCTGGGGGACAGGGGGCTCCTACGAGCAGTACTTC
.,TRBJ1-2,TRBV6-5,TRBD1,CASSHDRGRGYTF,TGTGCCAGCAGCCATGACAGGGGCAGGGGCTACACCTTC
many,TRBJ2-6,TRBV4-3,.,CASSQDGGSSGANVLTF,TGCGCCAGCAGCCAAGATGGTGGGAGCTCTGGGGCCAACGTCCTGACTTTC
.,TRBJ2-3,TRBV21-1,.,CASSKVGLAGFTDTQYF,TGTGCCAGCAGCAAAGTAGGGCTAGCGGGTTTCACAGATACGCAGTATTTT
.,TRBJ2-7,TRBV5-1,TRBD1,CASSIRDRFSYEQYF,TGCGCCAGCAGCATCAGGGACAGGTTCTCCTACGAGCAGTACTTC
.,TRBJ2-5,TRBV5-1,TRBD2,CASSYGAAGPPDF,TGCGCCAGCAGCTACGGGGCAGCGGGGCCTCCCGACTTC
once,TRBJ2-3,TRBV10-1,TRBD1,CASSVGTVTDTQYF,TGCGCCAGCAGTGTCGGGACAGTCACAGATACGCAGTATTTT
.,TRBJ2-5,TRBV7-2,.,CASSPQETQYF,TGTGCCAGCAGCCCTCAAGAGACCCAGTACTTC
.,TRBJ1-4,TRBV5-6,.,CASSSWGNLEGEKLFF,TGTGCCAGCAGCTCGTGGGGGAACCTGGAGGGCGAAAAACTGTTTTTT
.,TRBJ2-7,TRBV6-6,.,CASSYSRADSYEQYF,TGTGCCAGCAGTTACTCGAGGGCAGATTCCTACGAGCAGTACTTC
once,TRBJ1-2,TRBV18,TRBD1,CASSLSGTVNYGYTF,TGTGCCAGCTCACTCTCTGGGACAGTTAACTATGGCTACACCTTC
.,TRBJ2-5,TRBV5-5,TRBD1,CASSPTGDKLVETQYF,TGTGCCAGCAGCCCCACAGGGGACAAGTTAGTGGAGACCCAGTACTTC
.,TRBJ2-1,TRBV3-1/TRBV3-2,TRBD1,CASSHLPGQGPFGEQFF,TGTGCCAGCAGCCATCTCCCGGGACAGGGGCCTTTCGGTGAGCAGTTCTTC
.,TRBJ2-7,TRBV5-1,.,CASSLGSSRGEQYF,TGCGCCAGCAGCTTGGGCAGCTCAAGGGGGGAGCAGTACTTC
.,TRBJ2-5,TRBV18,.,CASSPTGEETQYF,TGTGCCAGCTCACCAACCGGGGAAGAGACCCAGTACTTC
once,TRBJ2-5,TRBV28,.,CASSLPKPRETQYF,TGTGCCAGCAGTTTACCCAAGCCGCGGGAGACCCAGTACTTC
few,TRBJ2-3,TRBV7-9,.,CASSLTGSTDTQYF,TGTGCCAGCAGCTTGACTGGGAGCACAGATACGCAGTATTTT
.,TRBJ1-2,TRBV6-5,TRBD1,CASSSNRGPSYGYTF,TGTGCCAGCAGTTCGAACAGGGGGCCTAGCTATGGCTACACCTTC
.,TRBJ2-1,TRBV18,.,CASSPLQGREGNEQFF,TGTGCCAGCTCACCACTGCAGGGGCGCGAGGGTAATGAGCAGTTCTTC
.,TRBJ2-1,TRBV19,.,CASSIGSGGSSYNEQFF,TGTGCCAGTAGTATTGGTTCGGGTGGCAGCTCCTACAATGAGCAGTTCTTC
.,TRBJ2-1,TRBV4-2,.,CASSQDRLARNEQFF,TGTGCCAGCAGCCAAGATCGGCTAGCCCGCAATGAGCAGTTCTTC
once,TRBJ1-2,TRBV4-2,TRBD1,CASSVTRGAF,TGTGCCAGCAGCGTTACCAGGGGGGCCTTC
.,TRBJ1-2,TRBV6-5,.,CASSYSAGGYGYTF,TGTGCCAGCAGTTACTCAGCGGGGGGATATGGCTACACCTTC
.,TRBJ1-1,TRBV6-2/TRBV6-3,TRBD1,CASSYPRQGMNTEAFF,TGTGCCAGCAGTTACCCGAGACAGGGGATGAACACTGAAGCTTTCTTT
.,TRBJ1-6,TRBV28,.,CASRDSYNSPLHF,TGTGCCAGCAGGGACAGCTATAATTCACCCCTCCACTTT
.,TRBJ2-7,TRBV2,TRBD2,CASSRGGLYEQYF,TGTGCCAGCAGCCGGGGGGGGCTCTACGAGCAGTACTTC
.,TRBJ1-5,TRBV21-1,.,CASSRYPRDSTFPNQPQHF,TGTGCCAGCAGCAGGTACCCTCGGGACAGTACCTTTCCCAATCAGCCCCAGCATTTT
.,TRBJ2-7,TRBV30,.,CAWSRNSYEQYF,TGTGCCTGGAGCAGGAACTCCTACGAGCAGTACTTC
.,TRBJ1-1,TRBV6-2/TRBV6-3,.,CASSYSRGTEAFF,TGTGCCAGCAGTTATTCCAGGGGCACTGAAGCTTTCTTT
.,TRBJ1-6,TRBV2,TRBD1,CASRGQSSYNSPLHF,TGTGCCAGCAGGGGACAGAGCTCCTATAATTCACCCCTCCACTTT
.,TRBJ1-4,TRBV4-2,TRBD1,CASSLGQGTGDEKLFF,TGTGCCAGCAGCCTTGGACAGGGGACAGGGGATGAAAAACTGTTTTTT